This TCR beta chain was identified in a study of CD8 T cells in ankylosing spondylitis. TCR beta libraries were made by quantitative 5'-RACE with molecular barcodes. Each CDR3 protein is one row after TCRdb ran MiXCR on the 5' RACE reads. The table has some 100,000 distinct CDR3 sequences, over 6.5% seen once; the top ten hold about 9.6%. The sequence came from a male donor with ankylosing spondylitis or in good health (not recorded which). Sequencing was done on a sample of blood, either unsorted or a sorted T cell fraction (not recorded which).

The CDR3 region is CASSFRTASTDTQYF. DNA of the CDR3: TGTGCCAGCAGTTTTCGGACGGCCAGCACAGATACGCAGTATTTT. This chain connects TRBV12-3 or TRBV12-4 to TRBJ2-3; D unclear. CDR3 length: 15 amino acids. Trimming took off 3 bases at V and 0 bases at J, with 10 bases between the two ends.